This T cell receptor (beta chain) was observed in a study of T cells in Graves' hyperthyroidism and ophthalmopathy. General study findings and limits: Before onset, by a median of approximately 5.9 months, the model predicted ophthalmopathy.

This clonotype was counted at least ten times. Its antigen remains unidentified. Using RNA transcripts as the source, TCR beta CDR3 regions were amplified. Primed by the HTBI set, a first-round RT-PCR was run on the TCR CDR3. TCRdb fed the multiplex PCR reads into MiXCR, producing one record per CDR3 protein. The table lists roughly 500,000 distinct CDR3 sequences, 46% of them singletons, with under 20% in the top ten. It was uncontrolled infection, other autoimmune disease, pregnancy or lactation that excluded patients. Sequencing input: peripheral blood or thyroid tissue (not recorded which). The origin of this receptor is an adult woman with Graves' disease, either hyperthyroidism or ophthalmopathy (not recorded which).

Here the CDR3 reads CASSEMDSEQYF. The CDR3 DNA follows: TGTGCCAGCAGTGAAATGGATTCCGAGCAGTACTTC. The V call is TRBV2, the J call TRBJ2-7; no clear D gene. CDR1 and CDR2 from the germline V gene are SNHLY and FYNNEI. This CDR3 region has 12 residues. V lost 2 bases to trimming and J lost 6 bases, with 8 bases between them.